The 13 T cell receptor beta chains listed next were all sequenced from one sample in a study of response to subunit inactivated influenza vaccine. Via MiXCR, TCRdb re-called the RT-PCR reads, giving one row per CDR3 protein. This table holds 400,000 to 650,000 distinct CDR3 sequences, less than 7.5% found once. The sample here was PBMCs from blood, taken around 25 months after vaccination. Every receptor here comes from a man aged 45 to 70 who received an inactivated influenza vaccine.

V usage is TRBV20-1 and J usage is TRBJ2-7, with TRBD1 as a possible D gene (6 bases). V lost 1 base to trimming and J lost 3 bases, with 10 bases between them. The CDR3 has 13 amino acids. Germline V gene data show CDR1 as DFQATT and CDR2 as SNEGSKA (reference sequence). In nucleotides, the CDR3 is TGCAGTGCTAGAGGCAGGGGAAACTACGAGCAGTACTTC. It translates to CSARGRGNYEQYF.

This clonotype was observed a handful of times. J is TRBJ1-5 and V is TRBV6-1, with D uncertain. Per the germline V gene, CDR1 is MNHNS and CDR2 is SASEGT. The CDR3 is 11 residues long. The ends were cut back, 10 bases at V and 6 bases at J, with 10 bases in the middle. In DNA, the CDR3 is TGTGCCACCCAGGACGGTCAGCCCCAGCATTTT. Translating gives CATQDGQPQHF.

This chain links TRBV27 with TRBJ2-3, with 7 bases fitting TRBD2. V shed 1 base, J shed 0 bases, and the junction held 1 base outside the gene matches. This CDR3 has 15 residues. Per germline, CDR1 MNHEY and CDR2 SMNVEV (reference sequence). The DNA for the CDR3 is TGTGCCAGCAGTTTATTCGGGAGGAGCACAGATACGCAGTATTTT. Amino acid sequence: CASSLFGRSTDTQYF.

The chain recombines TRBV6-2 or TRBV6-3 with TRBJ2-3; 10 bases are a match to TRBD2. Germline V lookup: CDR1 MNHEY, CDR2 SVGEGT. After removal of 6 bases from V and 4 bases from J, the junction contained 16 bases not matched to a gene. The CDR3 totals 18 residues. CDR3 loop: CASSPYQELAGVPDTQYF. CDR3 coding DNA: TGTGCCAGCAGCCCCTACCAGGAGCTAGCGGGAGTCCCAGATACGCAGTATTTT.

This clonotype has a handful of counts. The rearrangement uses TRBV6-6 and TRBJ2-7, with D maybe TRBD1 (6 bases). This CDR3 comprises 13 residues. Per germline, CDR1 MNHNY and CDR2 SVGAGI (reference sequence). Trimming took 2 bases from V and 6 from J, leaving 11 bases between them. CDR3 region: CASSYAGEGEQYF. The DNA of the CDR3 is TGTGCCAGCAGTTACGCAGGGGAAGGCGAGCAGTACTTC.

The rearrangement uses TRBV2 and TRBJ1-5; a weak D match, TRBD1 (6 bases). Trimming cost V 6 bases and J 11 bases, with 26 bases left between them. Germline CDR1 and CDR2: SNHLY and FYNNEI. The CDR3 has 16 amino acids. The CDR3 loop reads CASSGAGGGPLGAQHF. DNA for the CDR3: TGTGCCAGCAGCGGGGCCGGGGGGGGCCCGCTCGGAGCCCAGCATTTT.

This clonotype has ten or more counts. The chain recombines TRBV27 with TRBJ2-7, with D tentatively TRBD2 (6 bases). V was pared by 2 bases and J by 4 bases, with 15 bases between. Germline CDR1 is MNHEY and CDR2 is SMNVEV (reference sequence). This CDR3 comprises 15 residues. The CDR3 bases are TGTGCCAGCAGTTTAGGGGGAGGCACCGTTTACGAGCAGTACTTC. Its protein is CASSLGGGTVYEQYF.

This clonotype was picked up a small number of times. Here the CDR3 reads CASSSRDISYNEQFF. DNA for the CDR3: TGTGCCAGCAGCTCCCGGGACATCAGCTACAATGAGCAGTTCTTC. This chain connects TRBV12-1 to TRBJ2-1; the DNA was not compared with TRBD1, the D call given in the table. TRBV12-1 is described as a pseudogene. The CDR3 spans 15 residues.

This clonotype was counted at least ten times. The V call is TRBV5-1, the J call TRBJ2-7; 10 nucleotides agree with TRBD2. V dropped 2 bases and J dropped 3; count of bases not matched to a gene: 14. CDR3 length equals 18 residues. The germline gives CDR1 SGHRS, CDR2 YFSETQ. CDR3 loop: CASSLPSGRPNLGYEQYF. CDR3 nucleotides: TGCGCCAGCAGCTTACCTAGCGGGAGACCCAACCTAGGCTACGAGCAGTACTTC. The variable domain in full, with the rest retrieved from reference TRBV5-1 and TRBJ2-7, is KAGVTQTPRYLIKTRGQQVTLSCSPISGHRSVSWYQQTPGQGLQFLFEYFSETQRNKGNFPGRFSGRQFSNSRSEMNVSTLELGDSALYLCASSLPSGRPNLGYEQYFGPGTRLTVT.

This clonotype was observed a few times. The chain uses TRBV9 and TRBJ2-7; D unresolved. Germline V gene data show CDR1 as SGDLS and CDR2 as YYNGEE. The V and J ends lost 0 bases and 6 bases respectively, with 10 bases between them. The CDR3 sequence is 13 residues long. CDR3 DNA: TGTGCCAGCAGCGTAGGGTCGATCTCCGAGCAGTACTTC. Its translation is CASSVGSISEQYF.

J is TRBJ2-3 and V is TRBV11-2, with 9 bases identical to TRBD2. Losses at the gene ends were 6 bases for V and 4 bases for J; bases not matched to a gene: 11. This CDR3 region has 16 residues. Germline CDR1 SGHAT, CDR2 FQNNGV. The CDR3 coding sequence is TGTGCCAGCAGAATACTTAGCGGGAGTCGTGCAGATACGCAGTATTTT. As protein: CASRILSGSRADTQYF.

V usage is TRBV6-2 or TRBV6-3 and J usage is TRBJ2-7; a possible D gene is TRBD2 (6 bases). This CDR3 region has 16 residues. CDR1 and CDR2 from the germline V gene are MNHEY and SVGEGT. The V gene lost 8 bases and the J gene lost 0 bases, with 20 bases spanning the gap. CDR3 residues: CASRPLSGTSSYEQYF. In nucleotides, the CDR3 is TGTGCCAGCCGCCCCCTTTCCGGGACTTCCTCCTACGAGCAGTACTTC.

This clonotype was seen once. V is TRBV7-2 and J is TRBJ2-5; 10 positions agree with TRBD2. CDR1 and CDR2 (germline): SGHTA, FQGNSA. Trimming cost V 6 bases and J 7 bases; bases outside gene matches: 11. The CDR3 extends over 15 amino acids. The CDR3 reads CASSLAGEQVGTQYF. Here the CDR3 DNA reads TGTGCCAGCAGTCTAGCGGGGGAACAGGTTGGGACCCAGTACTTC.